These 31 T cell receptor beta chains were sequenced from one sample in a study of response to subunit inactivated influenza vaccine. TCRdb re-analysed the RT-PCR reads in MiXCR, keeping a single row per CDR3 protein. The sample holds hundreds of thousands of distinct CDR3 sequences, 14% seen once. The source material was PBMCs from blood, sampled 14 days before vaccination. Source of these receptors: a man aged 45-60 years who received an inactivated influenza vaccine.

This clonotype has ten or more counts. The chain combines TRBV4-2 with TRBJ2-1; perhaps TRBD1 as D (6 bases). V shed 1 base and J shed 7 bases, with 17 bases lying between them. The germline V gene has CDR1 LGHNA and CDR2 YNFKEQ. The CDR3 contains 16 residues. The CDR3 DNA sequence: TGTGCCAGCAGCCAAGCCCAGACAGGAGCCTGGAATGAGCAGTTCTTC. As protein: CASSQAQTGAWNEQFF.

The chain recombines TRBV7-2 with TRBJ2-5, with D perhaps matching TRBD1 or TRBD2 (6 bases each). Trimming took 2 bases from V and 1 from J, leaving 14 bases between them. Per germline, CDR1 SGHTA and CDR2 FQGNSA. The CDR3 length is 16 residues. CDR3 nucleotides: TGTGCCAGCAGCTTACAAGGGGGGCGGGTCCAAGAGACCCAGTACTTC. Protein: CASSLQGGRVQETQYF.

V is TRBV5-1 and J is TRBJ2-7; 7 nucleotides match TRBD1. The CDR3 loop spans 15 amino acids. After removal of 4 bases from V and 0 bases from J, the junction contained 7 bases not matched to a gene. CDR1 and CDR2 from the germline V gene are SGHRS and YFSETQ. The CDR3 sequence is CASSLPGTASYEQYF. The CDR3 DNA follows: TGCGCCAGCAGCCTTCCCGGGACAGCCTCCTACGAGCAGTACTTC.

The CDR3 region has the DNA TGCGCCAGCAGCCAGGAAAGACTGATTAGGGGCGAGCAGTACTTC. Protein: CASSQERLIRGEQYF. The V call is TRBV4-3, the J call TRBJ2-7, with D perhaps matching TRBD1 (5 bases). V shed 3 bases and J shed 6 bases, with 18 bases lying between them. This CDR3 comprises 15 residues. The germline CDR1 and CDR2 sequences are LGHNA and YSLEER.

In its sample, this clonotype was seen a few times. The rearrangement links TRBV20-1 to TRBJ2-1, with D possibly TRBD2 on 5 matching bases. Germline V gives CDR1 DFQATT, CDR2 SNEGSKA (reference sequence). This CDR3 contains 14 residues. Trimming shortened V by 5 bases and J by 3 bases, and 14 bases separated the two germline ends. The DNA of the CDR3 is TGCAGTGCTTTAGGGAGTTGGCTCTACAATGAGCAGTTCTTC. Its protein product is CSALGSWLYNEQFF.

The chain carries TRBV4-1 and TRBJ1-6; 7 bases match TRBD1. This CDR3 is built from 15 residues. The junction had 2 bases not matched to a gene; V was cut back by 1 base and J by 5 bases. Germline V gene lookup returns CDR1 MGHRA and CDR2 YSYEKL. In DNA form, the CDR3 reads TGCGCCAGCAGCCAAGTTCAGGGGGATAATTCACCCCTCCACTTT. It specifies CASSQVQGDNSPLHF.

This clonotype was observed a few times. CDR3: CASSQNLAPQETQYF. CDR3 bases: TGTGCCAGCAGCCAAAATTTGGCTCCCCAGGAGACCCAGTACTTC. The chain couples TRBV3-1 to TRBJ2-5, with unresolved D. Between the trimmed V and J ends, which lost 2 bases and 5 bases, there was a span of 15 bases. The CDR3 is 15 residues long. The germline V gene encodes CDR1 LGHDT and CDR2 YNNKEL (reference sequence).

The J gene is TRBJ2-5, the V gene TRBV29-1, with D uncertain. The V and J ends lost 4 bases and 5 bases respectively, with 11 bases between them. Germline V gene lookup returns CDR1 SQVTM and CDR2 ANQGSEA. This CDR3 has 12 residues. CDR3 nucleotide sequence: TGCAGCGTTGCGGAACCCAGGGAGACCCAGTACTTC. This sequence encodes CSVAEPRETQYF.

The chain recombines TRBV5-6 with TRBJ2-1; a possible D gene is TRBD2 (7 bases). Trimming pared 4 bases from V and 9 bases from J, leaving 17 bases between. Germline CDR1 is SGHDT and CDR2 is YYEEEE. The CDR3 has 14 residues. DNA for the CDR3: TGTGCCAGCAGCATGGGAGGGGGAGACAGTGAGCAGTTCTTC. This encodes CASSMGGGDSEQFF.

This rearrangement joins TRBV4-3 to TRBJ2-2; possible D gene TRBD1, 6 bases. The CDR3 is 16 amino acids. Trimming cost V 4 bases and J 0 bases, with 12 bases left between them. Germline values: CDR1 LGHNA, CDR2 YSLEER. The DNA of the CDR3 is TGCGCCAGCAGCCCTCTTGACAGGCCGAACACCGGGGAGCTGTTTTTT. The encoded protein is CASSPLDRPNTGELFF.

This clonotype came up many times. This chain links TRBV21-1 with TRBJ1-6; TRBD1 reflects the table's D call only, with no check against the DNA. TRBV21-1 is a recognized pseudogene. The CDR3 length is 17 residues. The CDR3 DNA reads TGTGCCAGCAGCAAAGTAGGACAGAAGCCTTATAATTCACCCCTCCACTTT. This gives the protein CASSKVGQKPYNSPLHF.

A few counts support this clonotype. CDR3: CSVGLAGVDQYF. The CDR3 bases are TGCAGCGTTGGCCTAGCGGGAGTGGACCAGTACTTC. The chain couples TRBV29-1 to TRBJ2-7; 10 bases are shared with TRBD2. The V segment lost 4 bases and the J segment 10 bases; nucleotides outside the gene matches: 7. The CDR3 runs to 12 residues. The germline gives CDR1 SQVTM, CDR2 ANQGSEA.

This rearrangement joins TRBV5-1 to TRBJ2-1, with 10 bases aligning to TRBD2. Losses at the gene ends were 3 bases for V and 9 bases for J; bases not matched to a gene: 9. This CDR3 is 15 amino acids long. The germline V gene encodes CDR1 SGHRS and CDR2 YFSETQ. In nucleotides, the CDR3 is TGCGCCAGCAGCTGGTCTAGCGGGGGATATGCTGAGCAGTTCTTC. Its protein product is CASSWSSGGYAEQFF.

This clonotype was seen only a few times. This sequence joins TRBV3-1 and TRBJ2-3; 8 bases agree with TRBD2. Trimming removed 3 bases from V and 2 bases from J; junction bases left unmatched: 7. This CDR3 spans 16 amino acids. Germline V CDR1 and CDR2: LGHDT, YNNKEL (reference sequence). The CDR3 DNA reads as TGTGCCAGCAGCCATCAAGCGGGGGTTAACACAGATACGCAGTATTTT. Translation gives CASSHQAGVNTDTQYF.

The rearrangement joins TRBV13 to TRBJ1-1; 7 positions match TRBD1. CDR1 PRHDT and CDR2 FYEKMQ come from the germline V gene (reference sequence). The CDR3 length is 16 residues. Trimming removed 0 bases from V and 1 base from J; junction bases left unmatched: 5. In DNA, the CDR3 is TGTGCCAGCAGCTTAGGAGGGGGCAGGAGGAACACTGAAGCTTTCTTT. Protein: CASSLGGGRRNTEAFF.

This clonotype was counted a few times. This chain uses TRBV5-1 with TRBJ1-4; weak D call: TRBD1 (5 bases). This CDR3 spans 17 amino acids. V lost 4 bases and J 3 bases, leaving 19 bases between the germline ends. Germline-derived CDR1 and CDR2 are SGHRS and YFSETQ. CDR3 in amino acids: CASSEGTAVVANEKLFF. Here the CDR3 DNA reads TGCGCCAGCAGCGAGGGGACTGCAGTAGTGGCTAATGAAAAACTGTTTTTT.

Here the CDR3 DNA reads TGTGCCAGCAGAAAACCGGGGGGAGATGAGCAGTTCTTC. Translation gives CASRKPGGDEQFF. The chain couples TRBV6-1 to TRBJ2-1; TRBD2 matches 7 bases. Per the germline V gene, CDR1 is MNHNS and CDR2 is SASEGT. The CDR3 length is 13 residues. The V gene end was trimmed by 6 bases and the J gene end by 8 bases; junction bases not matched to a gene: 7.

This clonotype was observed a few times. V is TRBV4-1 and J is TRBJ2-2; 10 bases line up with TRBD1. The ends lost 0 bases at V and 5 bases at J; junction bases unmatched: 3. The CDR3 runs 16 residues. The germline CDR1 and CDR2 sequences are MGHRA and YSYEKL. DNA of the CDR3: TGCGCCAGCAGCCAAGAGGGGACAGGGGAAACCGGGGAGCTGTTTTTT. This codes for CASSQEGTGETGELFF.

This clonotype appeared a few times. The chain carries TRBV27 and TRBJ2-2; D not certain. Trimming removed 5 bases from V and 5 bases from J, with 12 bases in between. Germline V lookup: CDR1 MNHEY, CDR2 SMNVEV (reference sequence). The CDR3 is 14 residues long. DNA of the CDR3: TGTGCCAGCAGTCATGGGTTTTATACCGGGGAGCTGTTTTTT. Translating it yields CASSHGFYTGELFF.

V is TRBV12-3 or TRBV12-4 and J is TRBJ1-5; maybe TRBD1 (5 bases). Trimming took off 6 bases at V and 0 bases at J, with 9 bases between the two ends. CDR3 length: 14 residues. The CDR3 loop reads CASSTRVSNQPQHF. CDR3 bases: TGTGCCAGCAGCACCAGGGTTAGCAATCAGCCCCAGCATTTT.

The chain couples TRBV5-6 to TRBJ2-5; D possibly matches TRBD1 or TRBD2 (5 bases each). Germline V gene lookup returns CDR1 SGHDT and CDR2 YYEEEE. Trimming took 4 bases from V and 1 from J, leaving 11 bases between them. This CDR3 is 14 amino acids long. The CDR3: CASSRGPTQETQYF. The DNA of the CDR3 is TGTGCCAGCAGCCGGGGACCGACCCAAGAGACCCAGTACTTC.

This clonotype was seen many times. The rearrangement uses TRBV12-3 or TRBV12-4 and TRBJ1-6; possible D gene TRBD1, 5 bases. Trimming shortened V by 6 bases and J by 9 bases, and 18 bases separated the two germline ends. This CDR3 region has 15 residues. The chain's CDR3 is CASSGGRGKSSPLHF. CDR3 coding DNA: TGTGCCAGCAGCGGAGGGAGGGGAAAAAGTTCACCCCTCCACTTT.

This clonotype showed up just a few times. This rearrangement joins TRBV5-4 to TRBJ2-7, with D hard to call. V was cut by 0 bases and J by 3 bases, with 13 bases left in between. This CDR3 is 15 amino acids long. Germline CDR1 is SGHNT and CDR2 is YYREEE (reference sequence). The CDR3 bases are TGTGCCAGCAGCTTGGCCGGGCAGCTGTACTACGAGCAGTACTTC. It codes for CASSLAGQLYYEQYF.

This clonotype was detected only a few times. V and J are TRBV20-1 and TRBJ2-7; TRBD1 matches 9 bases. The V segment lost 0 bases and the J segment 2 bases; nucleotides outside the gene matches: 8. The germline V gene encodes CDR1 DFQATT and CDR2 SNEGSKA (reference sequence). CDR3 length: 16 amino acids. CDR3 residues: CSARESRDRVTYEQYF. DNA of the CDR3: TGCAGTGCTAGAGAGTCCCGGGACAGGGTGACCTACGAGCAGTACTTC.

This clonotype has a handful of counts. The CDR3 sequence: CSARLRNLGGAFF. The CDR3 DNA sequence: TGCAGTGCTCGTCTCCGAAACCTCGGGGGAGCTTTCTTT. This chain joins TRBV20-1 and TRBJ1-1, with D possibly TRBD1 on 5 matching bases. Germline V gene sequence: CDR1 DFQATT, CDR2 SNEGSKA (reference sequence). The CDR3 totals 13 residues. Trimming took off 5 bases at V and 10 bases at J, with 20 bases between the two ends.

This clonotype was observed a handful of times. The chain is built from TRBV6-1 and TRBJ1-5; 8 bases are a match to TRBD1. This CDR3 contains 15 residues. CDR1 MNHNS and CDR2 SASEGT come from the germline V gene. V dropped 6 bases and J dropped 6; count of bases not matched to a gene: 10. CDR3 protein: CASSSETGASQPQHF. In nucleotides, the CDR3 is TGTGCCAGCAGCTCTGAGACAGGGGCCTCTCAGCCCCAGCATTTT.

The chain combines TRBV20-1 with TRBJ1-5; 7 nucleotides align to TRBD1. CDR3 length: 14 residues. CDR1 and CDR2 (germline): DFQATT, SNEGSKA (reference sequence). V shed 4 bases and J 5 bases; nucleotides not matched to a gene: 8. The CDR3 here is CSANPGQRYQPQHF. For the CDR3, the DNA is TGCAGTGCTAATCCGGGACAGCGGTATCAGCCCCAGCATTTT.

This clonotype was observed a few times. The rearrangement links TRBV18 to TRBJ2-3, with D possibly TRBD2 on 5 matching bases. The V end lost 1 base, the J end lost 0 bases, and 17 bases lay between the germline ends. The CDR3 spans 18 residues. Germline V gene sequence: CDR1 KGHSH, CDR2 LQKENI. The CDR3, as DNA: TGTGCCAGCTCACCACTGGATGTTGGCGGGCCTAGCACAGATACGCAGTATTTT. It encodes CASSPLDVGGPSTDTQYF.

A few counts support this clonotype. This chain joins TRBV5-1 and TRBJ2-3, with a tentative D call TRBD2 (7 bases). Trimming stripped 0 bases from V and 0 bases from J, with 14 bases between. The CDR3 is 17 amino acids. Germline loops: CDR1 SGHRS, CDR2 YFSETQ. CDR3 loop: CASSLALRGASTDTQYF. CDR3 sequence (DNA): TGCGCCAGCAGCTTGGCTCTTCGGGGGGCAAGCACAGATACGCAGTATTTT.

This clonotype was observed many times. J is TRBJ2-1 and V is TRBV7-8, with D uncertain. This CDR3 comprises 13 residues. Germline loops: CDR1 SGHVS, CDR2 FQNEAQ. V was pared by 8 bases and J by 7 bases, with 15 bases between. The CDR3 coding sequence is TGTGCCAGCCTGGAAGGACCTCTAAATGAGCAGTTCTTC. Residues: CASLEGPLNEQFF.

This clonotype was found a few times. The CDR3 sequence: CASSWDSGANVLTF. The CDR3 nucleotides are TGTGCCAGCAGTTGGGACTCTGGGGCCAACGTCCTGACTTTC. The gene calls are TRBV27 and TRBJ2-6; D uncertain. This CDR3 contains 14 residues. Between the trimmed V and J ends, which lost 4 bases and 0 bases, there was a span of 4 bases. Germline V gene sequence: CDR1 MNHEY, CDR2 SMNVEV (reference sequence).